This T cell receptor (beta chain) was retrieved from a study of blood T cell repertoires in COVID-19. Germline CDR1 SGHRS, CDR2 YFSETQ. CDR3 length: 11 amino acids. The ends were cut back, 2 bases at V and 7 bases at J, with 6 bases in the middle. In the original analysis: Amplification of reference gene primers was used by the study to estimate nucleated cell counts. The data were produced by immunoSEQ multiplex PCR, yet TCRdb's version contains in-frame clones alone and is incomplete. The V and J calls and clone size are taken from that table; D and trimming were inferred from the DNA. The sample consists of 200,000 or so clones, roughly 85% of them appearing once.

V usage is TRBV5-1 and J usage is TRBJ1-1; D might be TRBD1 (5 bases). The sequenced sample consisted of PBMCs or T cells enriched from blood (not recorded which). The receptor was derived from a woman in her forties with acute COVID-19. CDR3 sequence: CASSFQGEAFF. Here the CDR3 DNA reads TGCGCCAGCAGCTTCCAGGGTGAAGCTTTCTTT.